Below, 16 T cell receptor beta chains from the same sample are listed, as sequenced in a study of beta chain features in type 1 diabetes. Expressed TCRB transcripts were sequenced because the isolated RNA had all been reverse transcribed beforehand. Sequencing used immunoSEQ multiplex PCR; TCRdb keeps in-frame clones, though not all of them. This repertoire shows 300,000 to 450,000 clones, roughly a tenth found once; its top ten account for about 0.6%. Their antigen targets remain unknown. Whole-study results and caveats: Type 1 diabetes patients had TCRB CDR3s that were shorter (moderately but significantly so) in all four CD4+ subsets.

Source material: central memory CD4+ T cells from blood. Source of these receptors: a man under 40 with type 1 diabetes.

V gene TRBV7-3 combines with J gene TRBJ2-3, with a weak D call TRBD2 (6 bases). Germline assignment: CDR1 SGHTA and CDR2 FQGTGA. This CDR3 comprises 15 residues. Trimming shortened V by 3 bases and J by 4 bases, and 14 bases separated the two germline ends. CDR3: CASSFASVPSDTQYF. DNA for the CDR3: TGTGCCAGCAGCTTTGCTAGCGTGCCCTCAGATACGCAGTATTTT.

V is TRBV19 and J is TRBJ1-3; 7 positions match TRBD1. Germline V gene lookup returns CDR1 LNHDA and CDR2 SQIVND (reference sequence). This CDR3 has 11 amino acids. The CDR3 spells CGTGPGNTIYF. CDR3 sequence (DNA): TGTGGGACAGGCCCTGGAAACACCATATATTTT.

This chain links TRBV29-1 with TRBJ1-1, with a possible D match to TRBD1 (5 bases). Trimming took off 6 bases at V and 0 bases at J, with 11 bases between the two ends. This CDR3 is 13 amino acids long. Germline V lookup: CDR1 SQVTM, CDR2 ANQGSEA. This CDR3 is CSVLGHMNTEAFF. CDR3 nucleotides: TGCAGCGTCCTAGGACACATGAACACTGAAGCTTTCTTT.

The chain links TRBV2 to TRBJ2-2; D unclear. V gave up 3 bases and J gave up 8 bases, with 7 bases separating them. This CDR3 region has 12 residues. The germline V gene encodes CDR1 SNHLY and CDR2 FYNNEI. CDR3: CASSDNVGELFF. The CDR3 coding sequence is TGTGCCAGCAGTGACAACGTGGGGGAGCTGTTTTTT.

This clone was seen a few times. This chain joins TRBV28 and TRBJ1-5, with 8 positions matching TRBD1. The CDR3 has 15 amino acids. Germline V gene data show CDR1 as MDHEN and CDR2 as SYDVKM. V lost 4 bases and J lost 0; bases outside the gene matches: 2. CDR3 sequence (DNA): TGTGCCAGCAGTTCGACAGGGGATAGCAATCAGCCCCAGCATTTT. Its protein is CASSSTGDSNQPQHF.

There are a few counts of this clone. Other DNA sequences in the sample encode the same CDR3. The V gene is TRBV4-3, the J gene TRBJ2-7; unclear D gene. Looked up from germline, CDR1 is LGHNA and CDR2 is YSLEER. This CDR3 comprises 14 residues. The V and J ends lost 0 bases and 2 bases respectively, with 8 bases between them. CDR3 in amino acids: CASSQERTAYEQYF. As DNA, the CDR3 is TGCGCCAGCAGCCAAGAGAGGACGGCCTACGAGCAGTACTTC.

V gene TRBV5-6 combines with J gene TRBJ1-2; no firm D call. The CDR3 spans 14 residues. V was trimmed by 1 base and J by 1 base, leaving 8 bases between them. Germline V gene lookup returns CDR1 SGHDT and CDR2 YYEEEE. CDR3 bases: TGTGCCAGCAGCTTGTCTTCGATTAACTATGGCTACACCTTC. Translation: CASSLSSINYGYTF.

This clone appeared a few times. The chain joins TRBV5-5 to TRBJ1-5, with D tentatively TRBD1 (5 bases). CDR3 size: 14 residues. V lost 2 bases, J lost 3 bases, and 9 bases lay in between. Germline V CDR1 and CDR2: SGHKS, YYEKEE (reference sequence). Written as DNA, the CDR3 is TGTGCCAGCAGCTTACAGGCTATCAATCAGCCCCAGCATTTT. Encoded protein: CASSLQAINQPQHF. Filled out from reference TRBV5-5 and TRBJ1-5, the complete variable domain reads DAGVTQSPTHLIKTRGQQVTLRCSPISGHKSVSWYQQVLGQGPQFIFQYYEKEERGRGNFPDRFSARQFPNYSSELNVNALLLGDSALYLCASSLQAINQPQHFGDGTRLSIL.

This clone was counted only a few times. The chain links TRBV4-1 to TRBJ2-4, with D possibly TRBD2 on 5 matching bases. Looked up from germline, CDR1 is MGHRA and CDR2 is YSYEKL. V lost 5 bases and J lost 0, with 14 bases in between. The CDR3 spans 16 residues. The CDR3 spells CASSSHGLLAKNIQYF. The DNA for the CDR3 is TGCGCCAGCAGCTCACACGGACTGCTAGCCAAAAACATTCAGTACTTC.

This clone has only a few counts. The chain carries TRBV4-2 and TRBJ2-7; 9 bases align to TRBD1. Germline-derived CDR1 and CDR2 are LGHNA and YNFKEQ. The CDR3 has 16 residues. V lost 2 bases to trimming and J lost 3 bases; unmatched junction nucleotides: 8. CDR3 in amino acids: CASSQSLSGQGYEQYF. The CDR3 nucleotides are TGTGCCAGCAGCCAAAGCCTCTCGGGACAGGGCTACGAGCAGTACTTC.

V and J are TRBV7-9 and TRBJ2-3, with D unclear. Germline CDR1 reads SEHNR; CDR2 reads FQNEAQ (reference sequence). V was cut by 7 bases and J by 6 bases, with 11 bases left in between. This CDR3 has 12 residues. The DNA for the CDR3 is TGTGCCAGCACCTCGGGTGGCGATACGCAGTATTTT. Its protein product is CASTSGGDTQYF.

This clone was detected a few times. V gene TRBV19 combines with J gene TRBJ1-4; 8 positions match TRBD1. Germline V gene sequence: CDR1 LNHDA, CDR2 SQIVND (reference sequence). This CDR3 is 15 amino acids long. The junction had 10 bases not matched to a gene; V was cut back by 8 bases and J by 5 bases. The CDR3 is CASGNKDRENEKLFF. CDR3 sequence (DNA): TGTGCCAGTGGAAACAAGGACAGGGAAAATGAAAAACTGTTTTTT.

This clone turned up a few times. The V and J genes are TRBV28 and TRBJ2-7, with D possibly being TRBD2 (6 bases). The CDR3 has 15 residues. The germline gives CDR1 MDHEN, CDR2 SYDVKM. The germline V and J ends were trimmed by 2 bases and 5 bases, with 16 bases remaining between them. The CDR3 sequence is CASSLGGLLKDEQYF. The CDR3 DNA sequence: TGTGCCAGCAGTTTAGGAGGGCTATTGAAGGACGAGCAGTACTTC.

Only a few counts were recorded for this clone. Other DNA sequences within the sample encode an identical CDR3. The chain employs TRBV18 and TRBJ2-5; D is perhaps TRBD1 (6 bases). This CDR3 contains 14 residues. Per the germline V gene, CDR1 is KGHSH and CDR2 is LQKENI. V was cut by 0 bases and J by 2 bases, with 7 bases left in between. The DNA of the CDR3 is TGTGCCAGCTCACCACCTCAGGGGCAAGAGACCCAGTACTTC. Translation: CASSPPQGQETQYF.

As to this clone: This same CDR3 is encoded by further DNA sequences in the sample. V and J are TRBV5-1 and TRBJ2-3; either TRBD1 or TRBD2 may supply D (5 bases each). The CDR3 extends over 14 amino acids. V lost 4 bases and J 0 bases, leaving 9 bases between the germline ends. In germline, CDR1 is SGHRS, CDR2 YFSETQ. The CDR3: CASSVGTSTDTQYF. CDR3 DNA: TGCGCCAGCAGCGTAGGGACCAGCACAGATACGCAGTATTTT. Complete variable domain (other parts from reference TRBV5-1 and TRBJ2-3): KAGVTQTPRYLIKTRGQQVTLSCSPISGHRSVSWYQQTPGQGLQFLFEYFSETQRNKGNFPGRFSGRQFSNSRSEMNVSTLELGDSALYLCASSVGTSTDTQYFGPGTRLTVL.

A few counts support this clone. The rearrangement uses TRBV11-3 and TRBJ2-7; TRBD2 is a possible D gene (5 bases). V was shortened by 5 bases and J by 2 bases, with 13 bases between the two germline ends. The CDR3 covers 14 residues. Germline values: CDR1 SGHNT, CDR2 YENEEA. The CDR3 reads CASSRSGNAYEQYF. CDR3 DNA: TGTGCCAGCAGCAGATCCGGGAATGCCTACGAGCAGTACTTC.